This T cell receptor beta chain was recorded in a study of blood T cell repertoires in COVID-19 (dated by TCRdb to 2018 to 2020). Looking at the study overall: Samples from collaborators originated in the United States, Italy and Spain and spanned both the acute and convalescent phases of COVID-19. Nearly every sample came with metadata listing a de-identified subject ID, COVID-19 status, age in years and sex. Where available, HLA class I and class II types were obtained from metadata supplied by the sample provider rather than from assay-based typing. The repertoires were made available in a free public database intended to serve as a resource for research on the immune response to SARS-CoV-2. The samples were drawn from the first 160 participants of the ongoing ImmuneRACE study and from 950 to 1,500 subjects provided by 6 global collaborators. Subjects who had been exposed to COVID-19, were actively infected with it, or had recovered from it provided the deeply sampled blood TCRbeta repertoires that made up the dataset. The prospective study material was composed of cDNA or gDNA derived from T cells, B-cell-depleted T cells, or PBMCs. What the study reported, not specific to this receptor: How much clinical and demographic metadata was included differed by source and by participant, and the metadata was provided uncurated.

TCRbeta CDR3 regions were amplified from genomic DNA by means of the immunoSEQ Assay, a bias-controlled multiplex PCR. The paper's data handling went like this. Nucleated cell counts per sample were estimated from amplification of reference gene primers within the assay. To quantify the absolute abundance of each unique TCRbeta CDR3 rearrangement, sequence reads were collapsed and filtered. For each sample, productive Simpson clonality was calculated by taking the square root of Simpson's diversity index across productive rearrangements. The table was pulled from immuneACCESS by TCRdb, which kept in-frame rearrangements only. Such tables lose some clones; where checked, under half of the loss comes from unresolved V genes, and the rest has no known cause. The DNA was the basis for D and trimming; V, J and clone size are from that table. This sample gives roughly 110,000 clones in total; more than 70% of them show up just once. About 4% of the sample is taken by the ten largest.

The CDR3 starts with the cysteine, ends with the phenylalanine, and has 14 residues. CDR3 DNA only is kept here, 42 bases in frame from base 1. V sheds 3 bases and J sheds 3 bases, leaving 9 bases between their ends. For CDR1 and CDR2, the germline V gene lists SGHTA and FQGNSA. The table lists this clone with a few counts. No antigen is known for it. Base-call qualities are not available, and no considerably larger clone is one nucleotide away. Collaborating institutions collected whole blood in K2EDTA tubes following their own protocols. For TCRbeta analysis, collaborator samples were shipped as frozen whole blood, as isolated PBMCs, or as DNA extracted from either sample type.

This TCR was sampled from a human donor in a cohort sampled during active COVID-19. What was sequenced was peripheral blood. The V gene is TRBV7-2 and the J gene is TRBJ2-1; TRBD1 is perhaps the D gene, given 5 matching bases. In nucleotides, the sequence is TGTGCCAGCAGCTTTAGGGGATACTACAATGAGCAGTTCTTC. The resulting protein is CASSFRGYYNEQFF.